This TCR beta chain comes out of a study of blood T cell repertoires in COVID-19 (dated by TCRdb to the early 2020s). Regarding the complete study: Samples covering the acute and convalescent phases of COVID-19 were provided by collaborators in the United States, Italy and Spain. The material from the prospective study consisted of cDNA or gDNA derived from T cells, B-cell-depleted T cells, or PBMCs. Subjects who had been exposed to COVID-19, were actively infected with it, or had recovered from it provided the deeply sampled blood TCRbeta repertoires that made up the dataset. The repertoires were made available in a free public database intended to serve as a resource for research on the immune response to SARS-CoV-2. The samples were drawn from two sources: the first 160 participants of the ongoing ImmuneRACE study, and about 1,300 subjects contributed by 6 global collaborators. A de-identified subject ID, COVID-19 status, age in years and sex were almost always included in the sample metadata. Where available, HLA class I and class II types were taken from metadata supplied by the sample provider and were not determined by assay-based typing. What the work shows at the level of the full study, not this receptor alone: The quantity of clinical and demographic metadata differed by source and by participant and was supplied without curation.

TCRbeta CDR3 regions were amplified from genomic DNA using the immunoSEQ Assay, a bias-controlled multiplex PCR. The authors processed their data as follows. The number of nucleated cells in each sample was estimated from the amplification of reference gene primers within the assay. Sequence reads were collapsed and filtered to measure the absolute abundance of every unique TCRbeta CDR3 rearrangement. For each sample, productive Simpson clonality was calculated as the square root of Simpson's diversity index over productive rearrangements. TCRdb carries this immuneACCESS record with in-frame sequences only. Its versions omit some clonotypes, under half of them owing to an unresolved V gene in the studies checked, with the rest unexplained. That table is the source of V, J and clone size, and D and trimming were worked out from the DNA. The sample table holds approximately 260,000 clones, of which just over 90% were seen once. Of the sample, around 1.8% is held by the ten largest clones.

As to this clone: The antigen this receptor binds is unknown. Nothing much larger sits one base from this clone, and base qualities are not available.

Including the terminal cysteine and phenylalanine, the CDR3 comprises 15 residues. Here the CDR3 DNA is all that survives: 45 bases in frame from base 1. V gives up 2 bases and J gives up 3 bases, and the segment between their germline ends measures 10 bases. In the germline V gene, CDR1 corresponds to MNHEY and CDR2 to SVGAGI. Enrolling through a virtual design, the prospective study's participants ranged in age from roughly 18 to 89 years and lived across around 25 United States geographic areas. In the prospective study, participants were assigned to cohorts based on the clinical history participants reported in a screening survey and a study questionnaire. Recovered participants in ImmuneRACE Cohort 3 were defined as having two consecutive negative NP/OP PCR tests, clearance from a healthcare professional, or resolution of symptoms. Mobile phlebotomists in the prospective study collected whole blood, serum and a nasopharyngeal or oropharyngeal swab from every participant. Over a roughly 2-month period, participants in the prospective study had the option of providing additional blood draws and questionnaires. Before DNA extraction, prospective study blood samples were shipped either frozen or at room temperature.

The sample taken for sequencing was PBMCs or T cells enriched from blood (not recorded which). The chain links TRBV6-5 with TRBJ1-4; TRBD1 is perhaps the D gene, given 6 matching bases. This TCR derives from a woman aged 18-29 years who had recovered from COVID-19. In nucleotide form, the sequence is TGTGCCAGCAGTTACGGACAGCGAGCTAATGAAAAACTGTTTTTT. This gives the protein CASSYGQRANEKLFF.